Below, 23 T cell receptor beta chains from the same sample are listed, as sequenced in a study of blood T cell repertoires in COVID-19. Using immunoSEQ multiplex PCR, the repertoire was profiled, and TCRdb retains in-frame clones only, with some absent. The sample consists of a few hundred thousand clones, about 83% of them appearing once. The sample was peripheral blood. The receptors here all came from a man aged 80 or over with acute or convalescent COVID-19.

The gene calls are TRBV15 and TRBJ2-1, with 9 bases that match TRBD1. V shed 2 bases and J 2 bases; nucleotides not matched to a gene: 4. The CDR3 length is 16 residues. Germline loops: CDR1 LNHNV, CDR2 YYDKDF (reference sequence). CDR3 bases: TGTGCCACCAGCAGATCTAGGACAGGGGCCTACAATGAGCAGTTCTTC. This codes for CATSRSRTGAYNEQFF.

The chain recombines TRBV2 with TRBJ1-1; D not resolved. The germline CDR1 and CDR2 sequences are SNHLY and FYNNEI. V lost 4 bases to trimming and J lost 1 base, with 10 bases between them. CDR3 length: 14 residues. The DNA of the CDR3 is TGTGCCAGCAGTGTCTTCGAGGGGAACACTGAAGCTTTCTTT. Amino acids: CASSVFEGNTEAFF.

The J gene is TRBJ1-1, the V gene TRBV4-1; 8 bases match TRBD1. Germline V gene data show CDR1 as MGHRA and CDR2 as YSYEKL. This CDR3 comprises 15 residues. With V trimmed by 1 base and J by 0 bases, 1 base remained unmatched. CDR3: CASSQGQGMNTEAFF. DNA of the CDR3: TGCGCCAGCAGCCAAGGACAGGGGATGAACACTGAAGCTTTCTTT.

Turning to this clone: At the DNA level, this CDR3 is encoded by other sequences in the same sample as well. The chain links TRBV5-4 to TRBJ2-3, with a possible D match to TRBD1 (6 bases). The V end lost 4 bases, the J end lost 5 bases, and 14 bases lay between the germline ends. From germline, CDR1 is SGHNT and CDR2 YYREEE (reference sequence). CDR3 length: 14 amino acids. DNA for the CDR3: TGTGCCAGCAGCCTCTACATGACAGGAGATACGCAGTATTTT. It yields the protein CASSLYMTGDTQYF.

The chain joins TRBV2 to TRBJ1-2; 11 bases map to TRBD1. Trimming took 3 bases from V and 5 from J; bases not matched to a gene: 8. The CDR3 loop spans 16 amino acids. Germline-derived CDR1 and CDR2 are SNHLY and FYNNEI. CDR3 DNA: TGTGCCAGCAGTGAGGGGACAGGGGGTTTGCCTTATGGCTACACCTTC. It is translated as CASSEGTGGLPYGYTF. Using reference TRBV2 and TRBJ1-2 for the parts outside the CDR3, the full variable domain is EPEVTQTPSHQVTQMGQEVILRCVPISNHLYFYWYRQILGQKVEFLVSFYNNEISEKSEIFDDQFSVERPDGSNFTLKIRSTKLEDSAMYFCASSEGTGGLPYGYTFGSGTRLTVV.

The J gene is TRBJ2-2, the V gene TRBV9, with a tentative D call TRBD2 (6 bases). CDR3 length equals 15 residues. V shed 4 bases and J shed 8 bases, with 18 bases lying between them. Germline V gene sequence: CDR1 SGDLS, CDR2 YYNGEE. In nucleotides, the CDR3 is TGTGCCAGCAGCTCCCACGGAGGGGTAGGAGGGGAGCTGTTTTTT. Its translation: CASSSHGGVGGELFF.

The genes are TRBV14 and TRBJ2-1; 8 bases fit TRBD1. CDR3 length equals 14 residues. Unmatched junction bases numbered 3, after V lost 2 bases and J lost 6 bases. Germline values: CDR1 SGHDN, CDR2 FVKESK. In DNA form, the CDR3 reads TGTGCCAGCAGCCAAACTACAGGGGGCAATGAGCAGTTCTTC. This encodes CASSQTTGGNEQFF.

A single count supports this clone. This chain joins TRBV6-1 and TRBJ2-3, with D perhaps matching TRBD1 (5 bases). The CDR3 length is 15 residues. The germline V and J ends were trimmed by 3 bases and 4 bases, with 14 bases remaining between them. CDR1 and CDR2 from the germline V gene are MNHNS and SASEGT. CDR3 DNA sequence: TGTGCCAGCAGTGACCAGGGCCAAGGGCCAGATACGCAGTATTTT. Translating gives CASSDQGQGPDTQYF.

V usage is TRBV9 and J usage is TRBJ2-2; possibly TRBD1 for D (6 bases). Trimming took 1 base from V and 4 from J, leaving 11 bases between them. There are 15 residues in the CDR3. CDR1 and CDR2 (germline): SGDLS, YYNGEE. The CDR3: CASSVLNRATGELFF. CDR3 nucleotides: TGTGCCAGCAGCGTATTGAACAGGGCCACCGGGGAGCTGTTTTTT.

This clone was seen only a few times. The CDR3 DNA follows: TGTGCCAGCAGCCCCCGGGACAGGGATGAAGCTTTCTTT. Its translation: CASSPRDRDEAFF. The chain is built from TRBV5-4 and TRBJ1-1, with 9 bases identical to TRBD1. This CDR3 region has 13 residues. The germline CDR1 and CDR2 sequences are SGHNT and YYREEE (reference sequence). V lost 4 bases, J lost 7 bases, and 5 bases stayed unmatched.

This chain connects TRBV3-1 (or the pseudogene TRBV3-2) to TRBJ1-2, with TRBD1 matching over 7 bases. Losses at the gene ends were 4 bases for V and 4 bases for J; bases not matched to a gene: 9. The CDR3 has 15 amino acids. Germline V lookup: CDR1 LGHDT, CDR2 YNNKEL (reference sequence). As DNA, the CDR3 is TGTGCCAGCAGCCGAAACTCAGGGGGGTCCTATGGCTACACCTTC. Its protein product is CASSRNSGGSYGYTF.

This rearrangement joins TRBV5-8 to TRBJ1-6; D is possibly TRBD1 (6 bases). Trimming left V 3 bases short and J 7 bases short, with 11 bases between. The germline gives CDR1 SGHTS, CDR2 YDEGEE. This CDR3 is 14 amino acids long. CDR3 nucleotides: TGTGCCAGCAGCTCAGGGGTACGGAATTCACCCCTCCACTTT. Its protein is CASSSGVRNSPLHF. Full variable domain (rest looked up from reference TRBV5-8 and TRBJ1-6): EAGVTQSPTHLIKTRGQQATLRCSPISGHTSVYWYQQALGLGLQFLLWYDEGEERNRGNFPPRFSGRQFPNYSSELNVNALELEDSALYLCASSSGVRNSPLHFGNGTRLTVT.

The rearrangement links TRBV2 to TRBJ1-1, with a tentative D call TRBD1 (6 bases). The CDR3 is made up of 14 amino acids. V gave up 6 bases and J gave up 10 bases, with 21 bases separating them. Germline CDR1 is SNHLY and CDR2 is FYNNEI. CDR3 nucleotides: TGTGCCAGCAGGGCCACAGGGTTGAGCCCAGTAGCTTTCTTT. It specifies CASRATGLSPVAFF.

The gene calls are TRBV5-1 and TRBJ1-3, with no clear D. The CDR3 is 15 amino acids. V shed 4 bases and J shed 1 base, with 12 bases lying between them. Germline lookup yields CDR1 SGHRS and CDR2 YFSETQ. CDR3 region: CASSVLGESGNTIYF. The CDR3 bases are TGCGCCAGCAGCGTTCTCGGGGAATCTGGAAACACCATATATTTT.

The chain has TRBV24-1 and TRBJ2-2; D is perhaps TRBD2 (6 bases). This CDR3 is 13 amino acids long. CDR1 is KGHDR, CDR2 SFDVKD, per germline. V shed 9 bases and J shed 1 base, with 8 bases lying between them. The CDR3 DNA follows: TGTGCCACCGCCGGGGGGAACACCGGGGAGCTGTTTTTT. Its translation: CATAGGNTGELFF.

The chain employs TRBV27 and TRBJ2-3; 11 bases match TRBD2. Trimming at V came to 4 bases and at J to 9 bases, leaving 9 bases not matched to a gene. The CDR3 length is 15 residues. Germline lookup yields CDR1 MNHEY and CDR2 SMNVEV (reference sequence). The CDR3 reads CASSSLAGAGGTQYF. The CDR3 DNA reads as TGTGCCAGCAGTTCACTAGCGGGAGCGGGAGGCACGCAGTATTTT.

CDR3: CASSSNPGNYGYTF. The CDR3 DNA sequence: TGTGCCAGCAGCTCCAATCCAGGGAACTATGGCTACACCTTC. The chain links TRBV7-2 to TRBJ1-2; the D gene is possibly TRBD1 (5 bases). This CDR3 spans 14 amino acids. Per germline, CDR1 SGHTA and CDR2 FQGNSA. V was pared by 4 bases and J by 2 bases, with 11 bases between.

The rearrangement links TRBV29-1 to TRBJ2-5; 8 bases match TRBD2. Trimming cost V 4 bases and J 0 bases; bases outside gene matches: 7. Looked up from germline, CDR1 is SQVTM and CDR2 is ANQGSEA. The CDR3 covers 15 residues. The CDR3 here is CSVAIGGGYQETQYF. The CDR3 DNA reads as TGCAGCGTTGCTATTGGCGGGGGGTACCAAGAGACCCAGTACTTC.

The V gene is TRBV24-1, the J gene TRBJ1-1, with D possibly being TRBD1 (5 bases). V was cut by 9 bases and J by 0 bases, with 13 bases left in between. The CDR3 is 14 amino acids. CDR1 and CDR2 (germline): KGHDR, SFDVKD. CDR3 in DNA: TGTGCCACCTCGGGCGGGGCAATGAACACTGAAGCTTTCTTT. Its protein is CATSGGAMNTEAFF.

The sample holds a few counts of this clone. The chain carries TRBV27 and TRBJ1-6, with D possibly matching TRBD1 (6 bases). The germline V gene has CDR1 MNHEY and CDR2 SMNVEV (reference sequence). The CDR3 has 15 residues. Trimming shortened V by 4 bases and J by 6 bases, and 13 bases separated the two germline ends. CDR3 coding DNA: TGTGCCAGCAGTTCCAGGGCAGGGGTTAATTCACCCCTCCACTTT. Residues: CASSSRAGVNSPLHF.

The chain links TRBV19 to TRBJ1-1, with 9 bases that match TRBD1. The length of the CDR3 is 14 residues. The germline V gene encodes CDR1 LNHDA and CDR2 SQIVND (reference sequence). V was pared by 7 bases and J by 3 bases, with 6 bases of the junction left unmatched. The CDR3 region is CASTATGGYTEAFF. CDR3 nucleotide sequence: TGTGCCAGTACTGCGACAGGGGGATACACTGAAGCTTTCTTT.

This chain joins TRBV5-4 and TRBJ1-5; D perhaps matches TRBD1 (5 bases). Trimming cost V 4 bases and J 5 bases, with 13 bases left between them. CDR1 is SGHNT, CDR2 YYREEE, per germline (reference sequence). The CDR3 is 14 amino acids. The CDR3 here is CASSLPGKDQPQHF. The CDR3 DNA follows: TGTGCCAGCAGCCTCCCAGGGAAGGATCAGCCCCAGCATTTT. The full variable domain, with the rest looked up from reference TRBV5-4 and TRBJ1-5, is ETGVTQSPTHLIKTRGQQVTLRCSSQSGHNTVSWYQQALGQGPQFIFQYYREEENGRGNFPPRFSGLQFPNYSSELNVNALELDDSALYLCASSLPGKDQPQHFGDGTRLSIL.

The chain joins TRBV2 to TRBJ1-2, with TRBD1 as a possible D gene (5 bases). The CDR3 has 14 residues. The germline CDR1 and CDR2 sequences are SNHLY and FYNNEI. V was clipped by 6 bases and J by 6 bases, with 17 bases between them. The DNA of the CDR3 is TGTGCCAGCAGCATCCTAGGAAAAGGGGATGGCTACACCTTC. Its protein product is CASSILGKGDGYTF.